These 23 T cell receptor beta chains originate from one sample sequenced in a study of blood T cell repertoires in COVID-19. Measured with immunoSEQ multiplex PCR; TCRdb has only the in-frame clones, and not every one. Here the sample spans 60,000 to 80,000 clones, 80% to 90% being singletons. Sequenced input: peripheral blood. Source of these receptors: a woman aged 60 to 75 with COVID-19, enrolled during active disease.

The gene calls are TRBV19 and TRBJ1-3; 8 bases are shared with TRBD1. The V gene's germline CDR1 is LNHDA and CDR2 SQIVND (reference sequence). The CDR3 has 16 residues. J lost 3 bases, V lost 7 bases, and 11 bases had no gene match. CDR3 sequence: CASNTLTGAGGNTIYF. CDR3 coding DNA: TGTGCCAGTAACACTTTGACAGGGGCTGGTGGAAACACCATATATTTT.

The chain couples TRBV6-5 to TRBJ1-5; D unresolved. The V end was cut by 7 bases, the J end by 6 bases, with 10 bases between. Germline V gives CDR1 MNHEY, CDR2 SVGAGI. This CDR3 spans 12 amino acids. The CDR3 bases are TGTGCCAGCAACACAGTCGGTCAGCCCCAGCATTTT. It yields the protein CASNTVGQPQHF.

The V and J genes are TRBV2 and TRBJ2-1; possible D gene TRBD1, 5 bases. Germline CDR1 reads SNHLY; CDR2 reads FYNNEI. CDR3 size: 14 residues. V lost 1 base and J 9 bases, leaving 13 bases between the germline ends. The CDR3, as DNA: TGTGCCAGCAGTGAAGGGTTAGGGGTAGGTGAGCAGTTCTTC. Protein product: CASSEGLGVGEQFF.

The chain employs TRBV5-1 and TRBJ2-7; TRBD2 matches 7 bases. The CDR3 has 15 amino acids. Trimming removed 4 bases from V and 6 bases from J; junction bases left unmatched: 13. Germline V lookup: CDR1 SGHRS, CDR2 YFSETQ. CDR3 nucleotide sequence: TGCGCCAGCAGCCGGACGACTAGCACTGAGGGCGAGCAGTACTTC. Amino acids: CASSRTTSTEGEQYF.

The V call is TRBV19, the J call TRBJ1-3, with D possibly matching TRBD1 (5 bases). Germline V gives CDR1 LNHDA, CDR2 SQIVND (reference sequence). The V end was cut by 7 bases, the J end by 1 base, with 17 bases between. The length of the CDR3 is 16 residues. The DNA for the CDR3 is TGTGCCAGTATAGGGGAAAGAGGAAGATCTGGAAACACCATATATTTT. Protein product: CASIGERGRSGNTIYF.

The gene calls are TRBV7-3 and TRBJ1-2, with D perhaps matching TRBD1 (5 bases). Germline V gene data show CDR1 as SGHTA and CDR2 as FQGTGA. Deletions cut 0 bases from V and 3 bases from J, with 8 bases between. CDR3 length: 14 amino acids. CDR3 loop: CASSLTGGDYGYTF. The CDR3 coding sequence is TGTGCCAGCAGCTTAACGGGAGGGGACTATGGCTACACCTTC. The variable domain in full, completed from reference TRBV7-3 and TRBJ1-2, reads GAGVSQTPSNKVTEKGKYVELRCDPISGHTALYWYRQSLGQGPEFLIYFQGTGAADDSGLPNDRFFAVRPEGSVSTLKIQRTERGDSAVYLCASSLTGGDYGYTFGSGTRLTVV.

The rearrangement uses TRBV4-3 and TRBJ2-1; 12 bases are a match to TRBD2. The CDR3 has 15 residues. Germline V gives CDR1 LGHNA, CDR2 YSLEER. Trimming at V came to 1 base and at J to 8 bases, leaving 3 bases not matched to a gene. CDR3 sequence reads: CASSQGLAGVYEQFF. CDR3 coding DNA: TGCGCCAGCAGCCAAGGACTAGCGGGAGTATATGAGCAGTTCTTC.

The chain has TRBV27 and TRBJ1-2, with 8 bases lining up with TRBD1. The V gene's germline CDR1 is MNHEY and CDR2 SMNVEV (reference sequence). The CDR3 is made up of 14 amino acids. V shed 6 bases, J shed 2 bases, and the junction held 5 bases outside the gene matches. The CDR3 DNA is TGTGCCAGCAGAGCGACAGGGGCGAACTATGGCTACACCTTC. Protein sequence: CASRATGANYGYTF.

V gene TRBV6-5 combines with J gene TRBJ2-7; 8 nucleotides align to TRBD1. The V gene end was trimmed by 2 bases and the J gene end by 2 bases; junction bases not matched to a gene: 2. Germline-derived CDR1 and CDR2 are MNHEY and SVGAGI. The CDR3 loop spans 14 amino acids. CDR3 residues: CASSYIRGPYEQYF. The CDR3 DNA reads TGTGCCAGCAGTTACATCAGGGGGCCCTACGAGCAGTACTTC.

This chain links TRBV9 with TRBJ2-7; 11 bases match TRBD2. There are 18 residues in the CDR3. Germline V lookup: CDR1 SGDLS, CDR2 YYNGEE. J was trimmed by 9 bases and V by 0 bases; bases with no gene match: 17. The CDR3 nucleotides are TGTGCCAGCAGCGTAGAGGGGGGGTACGAGACTAGCGGGATTCGGCAGTACTTC. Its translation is CASSVEGGYETSGIRQYF.

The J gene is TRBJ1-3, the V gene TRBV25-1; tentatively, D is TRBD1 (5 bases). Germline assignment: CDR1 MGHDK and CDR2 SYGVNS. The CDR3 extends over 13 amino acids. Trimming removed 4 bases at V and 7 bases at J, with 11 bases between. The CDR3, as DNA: TGTGCCAGCAGTGCAGGGATGCGGAACACCATATATTTT. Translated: CASSAGMRNTIYF.

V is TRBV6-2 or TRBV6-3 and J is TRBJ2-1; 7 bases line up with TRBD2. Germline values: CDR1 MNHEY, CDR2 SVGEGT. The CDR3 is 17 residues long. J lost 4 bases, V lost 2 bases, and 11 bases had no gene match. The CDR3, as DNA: TGTGCCAGCAGTTACAGTCCGGGTAGCGGGCTTTACAATGAGCAGTTCTTC. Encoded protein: CASSYSPGSGLYNEQFF.

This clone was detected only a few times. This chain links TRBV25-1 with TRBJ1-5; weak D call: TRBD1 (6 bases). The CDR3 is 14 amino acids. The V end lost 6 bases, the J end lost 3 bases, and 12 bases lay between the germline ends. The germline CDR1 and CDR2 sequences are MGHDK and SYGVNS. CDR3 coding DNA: TGTGCCAGCAGCCATCGGACAGTCAATCAGCCCCAGCATTTT. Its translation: CASSHRTVNQPQHF.

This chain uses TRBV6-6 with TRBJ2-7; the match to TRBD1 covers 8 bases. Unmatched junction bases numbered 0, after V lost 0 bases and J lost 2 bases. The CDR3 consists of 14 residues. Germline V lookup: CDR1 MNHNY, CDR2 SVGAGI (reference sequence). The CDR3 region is CASSYSTGAYEQYF. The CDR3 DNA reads TGTGCCAGCAGTTACTCGACAGGGGCCTACGAGCAGTACTTC.

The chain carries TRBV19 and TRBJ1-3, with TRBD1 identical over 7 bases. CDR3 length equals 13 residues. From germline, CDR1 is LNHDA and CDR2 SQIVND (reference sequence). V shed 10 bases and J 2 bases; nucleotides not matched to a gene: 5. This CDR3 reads CATQRGPGNTIYF. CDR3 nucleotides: TGTGCCACTCAGAGGGGGCCTGGAAACACCATATATTTT.

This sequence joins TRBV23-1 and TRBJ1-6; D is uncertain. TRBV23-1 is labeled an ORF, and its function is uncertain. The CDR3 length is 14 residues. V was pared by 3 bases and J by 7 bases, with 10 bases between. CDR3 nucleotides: TGCGCCAGCAGTCACCTATCCCCCAATTCACCCCTCCACTTT. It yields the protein CASSHLSPNSPLHF.

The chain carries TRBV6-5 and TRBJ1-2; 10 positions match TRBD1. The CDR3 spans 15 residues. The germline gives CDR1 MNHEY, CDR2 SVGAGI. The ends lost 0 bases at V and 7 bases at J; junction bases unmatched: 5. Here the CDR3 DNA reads TGTGCCAGCAGTTACTCCGGCAGGACAGGGGGTGGCTACACCTTC. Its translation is CASSYSGRTGGGYTF.

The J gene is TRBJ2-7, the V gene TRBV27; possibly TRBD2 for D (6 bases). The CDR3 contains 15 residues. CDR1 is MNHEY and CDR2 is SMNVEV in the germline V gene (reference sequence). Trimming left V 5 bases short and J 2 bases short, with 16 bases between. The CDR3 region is CASSPPRGTPYEQYF. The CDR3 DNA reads TGTGCCAGCAGTCCCCCGCGGGGTACCCCCTACGAGCAGTACTTC.

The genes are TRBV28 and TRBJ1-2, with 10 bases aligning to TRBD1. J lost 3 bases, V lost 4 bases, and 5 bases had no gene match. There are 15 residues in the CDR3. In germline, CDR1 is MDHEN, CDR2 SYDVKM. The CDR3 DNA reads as TGTGCCAGCAGTTCATCCGGGACAGGGGACTATGGCTACACCTTC. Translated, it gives CASSSSGTGDYGYTF.

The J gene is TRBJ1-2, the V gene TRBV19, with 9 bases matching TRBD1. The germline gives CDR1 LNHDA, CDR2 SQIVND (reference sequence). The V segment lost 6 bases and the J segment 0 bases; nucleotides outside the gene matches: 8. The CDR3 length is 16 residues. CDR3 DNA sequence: TGTGCCAGTAGCTTAATAAGACAGGGGGCTAACTATGGCTACACCTTC. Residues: CASSLIRQGANYGYTF.

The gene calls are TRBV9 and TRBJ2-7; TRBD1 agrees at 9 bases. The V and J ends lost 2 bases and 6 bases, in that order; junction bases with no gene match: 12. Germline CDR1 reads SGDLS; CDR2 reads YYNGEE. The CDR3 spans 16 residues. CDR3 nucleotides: TGTGCCAGCAGCGTGGGGTTGGACAGGGGTCGGTCCGAGCAGTACTTC. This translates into CASSVGLDRGRSEQYF. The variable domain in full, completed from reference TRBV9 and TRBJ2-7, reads DSGVTQTPKHLITATGQRVTLRCSPRSGDLSVYWYQQSLDQGLQFLIQYYNGEERAKGNILERFSAQQFPDLHSELNLSSLELGDSALYFCASSVGLDRGRSEQYFGPGTRLTVT.

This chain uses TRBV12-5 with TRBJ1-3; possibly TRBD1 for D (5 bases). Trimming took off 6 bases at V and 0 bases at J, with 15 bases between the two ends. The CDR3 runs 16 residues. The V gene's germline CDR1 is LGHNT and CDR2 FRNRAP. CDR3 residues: CASGPQGVASGNTIYF. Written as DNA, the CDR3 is TGTGCTAGTGGCCCTCAAGGGGTGGCCTCTGGAAACACCATATATTTT.

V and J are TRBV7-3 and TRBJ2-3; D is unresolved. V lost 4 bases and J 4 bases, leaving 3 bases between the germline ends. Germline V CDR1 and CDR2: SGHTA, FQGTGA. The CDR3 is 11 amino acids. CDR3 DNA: TGTGCCAGCAGCTCGGCAGATACGCAGTATTTT. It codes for CASSSADTQYF.